This paragraph covers one T cell receptor (beta chain) sequence. Antigen specificity is unknown. This record belongs to a study of cytomegalovirus exposure and HLA in healthy donors. Notes on the study in general: More clonal expansion characterized HLA-associated TCR beta chains than equally common others in a later analysis. Owing to their indistinguishability, certain V segments, notably TRBV6-2 and TRBV6-3, were excluded. HLA alleles showed associations with around 15,000 TCR beta sequences in a later analysis, at a 0.05 false discovery rate.

Likely unrecorded immune exposures existed in these nominally healthy donors. The germline CDR1 and CDR2 sequences are SGHDT and YYEEEE. Trimming left V 0 bases short and J 0 bases short, with 13 bases between. CDR3 size: 16 residues. Primers for the PCR totalled 60 Vbeta and 13 Jbeta. This table comes from immunoSEQ multiplex PCR, and its TCRdb copy is limited to in-frame clones, with some not included. The sample lists approximately 110,000 clones, around 80% seen once, with about 1% in the top ten. The receptor comes from a woman in her 30s in good health and CMV-seronegative. V usage is TRBV5-6 and J usage is TRBJ2-7; unclear D gene. Sequenced material: PBMCs. CDR3 loop: CASSLVRQLSSYEQYF. CDR3 in DNA: TGTGCCAGCAGCTTGGTACGTCAGTTAAGCTCCTACGAGCAGTACTTC.